The sequence of this TCR beta chain was determined in a study of PD-1 blockade in classical Hodgkin lymphoma. V was clipped by 4 bases and J by 6 bases, with 21 bases between them. The CDR3 has 16 amino acids. Germline-derived CDR1 and CDR2 are MNHEY and SMNVEV (reference sequence). Whole-study results and caveats: Patients starting nivolumab less than 1 year after ASCT had lower diversity and were excluded from later analyses. Still unresolved is the cause of the repertoire differences, which may be disease activity or prior therapy.

On this clone: The antigen remains unidentified.

With no exception, relapse followed autologous stem cell transplantation in all patients, and brentuximab vedotin exposure varied. Complete response, partial response or progressive disease made up the best responses. Clones were sequenced by immunoSEQ multiplex PCR, and TCRdb holds only the in-frame ones, with some missing. The data contain around 65,000 clones, around 89% of them singletons. This clonotype originated in a human donor with classical Hodgkin lymphoma. This chain joins TRBV27 and TRBJ1-2; D gene uncertain. The starting material was peripheral blood mononuclear cells (PBMCs), obtained at baseline. The CDR3 region has the DNA TGTGCCAGCAGTTCCCAATACGGTCTATTTGCAGATGGCTACACCTTC. This codes for CASSSQYGLFADGYTF.